This TCR beta chain was documented in a study of CD8+ T cells in alopecia areata. Study background: The share of scalp area affected provided the severity score for treated patients.

Documented treatment: oral pan-JAK inhibitor, 5-10 mg twice daily. Those with alopecia areata gave lesional scalp punch biopsies and peripheral blood. Following extraction, RNA underwent reverse transcription to cDNA, which served as the sequencing template. Using immunoSEQ multiplex PCR, the repertoire was profiled, and TCRdb retains in-frame clones only, with some absent. Altogether about 200,000 clones are present, about three fifths being singletons, with the ten largest covering roughly 3.3%. Comment on this clone: Its antigen is unknown.

General study results and limits: Lesional scalp, notably in alopecia totalis/universalis, had clonality above that of normal scalp. Scalp clonality, along with expanded CD8+ clones among the top 100, was significantly decreased by tofacitinib.

The V end lost 2 bases, the J end lost 1 base, and 5 bases lay between the germline ends. CDR1 is MNHEY, CDR2 SMNVEV, per germline (reference sequence). The CDR3 consists of 13 residues. The input for sequencing was CD4+ T cells sorted from blood, taken at week 4, from a patient treated with tofacitinib. The gene calls are TRBV27 and TRBJ2-5; unclear D gene. This sequence was found in a human donor with alopecia areata. CDR3 loop: CASSLGPQETQYF. The CDR3 DNA is TGTGCCAGCAGTTTAGGCCCCCAAGAGACCCAGTACTTC.